Listed below are T cell receptor beta chains from one sample, sequenced in a study of control samples from healthy donors and cancer patients. The data were produced by immunoSEQ multiplex PCR, yet TCRdb's version contains in-frame clones alone and is incomplete. This sample has some 100,000 clones, with about nine tenths found just once. Sequencing input: blood. The receptor source for this set is a human donor in good health. The donor label of this sample is uncertain. Each CDR3 is given with its conserved first and last residue. The D gene is left open where the match is weak. Size tells how often a clone was seen (once, few, many) or the class of an expanded clone, and some rows leave it out.

>.|few|TRBJ2-7|TRBV6-5
CASSYPPRNEQYF
TGTGCCAGCAGTTACCCTCCCCGCAACGAGCAGTACTTC
>.|.|TRBJ1-1|TRBV5-4
CASSLETGNTEAFF
TGTGCCAGCAGCTTGGAAACAGGGAACACTGAAGCTTTCTTT
>.|.|TRBJ2-3|TRBV6-4
CASSDSGGTDTQYF
TGTGCCAGCAGTGACTCTGGCGGCACAGATACGCAGTATTTT
>.|.|TRBJ1-5|TRBV19
CASSIAQGGLPQPQHF
TGTGCCAGTAGTATAGCACAGGGTGGTCTCCCCCAGCCCCAGCATTTT
>.|.|TRBJ1-2|TRBV27
CASSLRVGDGYTF
TGTGCCAGCAGTTTAAGGGTAGGAGATGGCTACACCTTC
>.|.|TRBJ1-5|TRBV5-1
CASSLDRADNQPQHF
TGCGCCAGCAGCTTGGACAGGGCCGACAATCAGCCCCAGCATTTT
>.|few|TRBJ1-2|TRBV6-1
CASSEWGPTAGYTF
TGTGCCAGCAGTGAATGGGGGCCTACGGCAGGCTACACCTTC
>.|.|TRBJ1-5|TRBV2
CASEQGEGQPQHF
TGTGCCAGCGAACAGGGTGAAGGACAGCCCCAGCATTTT
>.|.|TRBJ1-1|TRBV7-2
CASSFFATEAFF
TGTGCCAGCAGCTTCTTCGCCACTGAAGCTTTCTTT
>.|.|TRBJ2-2|TRBV27
CASSLAGITGELFF
TGTGCCAGCAGTTTAGCGGGTATTACCGGGGAGCTGTTTTTT
>TRBD1|.|TRBJ1-4|TRBV30
CAWSVQGNEKLFF
TGTGCCTGGAGTGTACAGGGGAATGAAAAACTGTTTTTT
>.|.|TRBJ1-2|TRBV18
CASSPAGGDYGYTF
TGTGCCAGCTCACCCGCGGGGGGCGACTATGGCTACACCTTC